The 21 T cell receptor beta chains presented below share a single source sample, sequenced in a study of siplizumab effects on memory and regulatory T cells. Assay: immunoSEQ multiplex PCR; the TCRdb copy retains only in-frame clones and omits some. Of 99,000 or so clones in the sample, around 94% were seen once. The sequenced material came from non-Treg CD4+ T cells sorted from blood. The receptors come from a human donor in good health.

The table lists this clone with a count of one. The V gene is TRBV30, the J gene TRBJ1-6; D gene ambiguous. V lost 4 bases, J lost 7 bases, and 5 bases lay in between. The CDR3 spans 11 residues. CDR1 and CDR2 (germline): GTSNPN, SVGIG (reference sequence). In nucleotides, the CDR3 is TGTGCCTGGAAGAGGAATTCACCCCTCCACTTT. It translates to CAWKRNSPLHF.

The V and J genes are TRBV6-5 and TRBJ1-2; D unclear. The CDR3 runs 14 residues. Trimming took off 2 bases at V and 2 bases at J, with 9 bases between the two ends. CDR1 and CDR2 (germline): MNHEY, SVGAGI. The CDR3 protein is CASSYGPLNYGYTF. CDR3 DNA sequence: TGTGCCAGCAGTTACGGCCCTCTCAACTATGGCTACACCTTC.

This clone was recorded once. The germline gene is not matched at one end of the junction; a read error may be the cause. The sample holds other DNA sequences that translate to the same CDR3. The rearrangement links TRBV7-3 to TRBJ2-5; TRBD1 agrees at 7 bases. Germline V gene lookup returns CDR1 SGHTA and CDR2 FQGTGA. The CDR3 is 14 residues long. The CDR3 is CASSRTGAQETQYF. CDR3 nucleotides: TGCGCCAGCAGCCGTACAGGGGCCCAAGAGACCCAGTACTTC.

The chain is built from TRBV18 and TRBJ2-5; TRBD1 matches 9 bases. This CDR3 is 13 amino acids long. Germline trimming cut 4 bases from V and 4 bases from J; bases unmatched to any gene: 1. Germline V CDR1 and CDR2: KGHSH, LQKENI. The CDR3 loop is CASSQQGAETQYF. The CDR3 coding sequence is TGTGCCAGCTCACAACAGGGGGCAGAGACCCAGTACTTC.

The chain uses TRBV18 and TRBJ1-2, with D possibly being TRBD1 (5 bases). V was cut by 2 bases and J by 1 base, with 23 bases left in between. CDR3 length: 19 amino acids. Per germline, CDR1 KGHSH and CDR2 LQKENI. CDR3 coding DNA: TGTGCCAGCTCACCAAGGGACGGGGACCCTTGGCGAAGTAACTATGGCTACACCTTC. Its translation: CASSPRDGDPWRSNYGYTF.

The chain combines TRBV6-5 with TRBJ1-2; the D gene is possibly TRBD1 (6 bases). Trimming left V 6 bases short and J 1 base short, with 15 bases between. The CDR3 spans 15 residues. Germline-derived CDR1 and CDR2 are MNHEY and SVGAGI. The CDR3 DNA sequence: TGTGCCAGCAGCATCGGGGGGGCGCTTAACTATGGCTACACCTTC. Protein sequence: CASSIGGALNYGYTF.

V usage is TRBV19 and J usage is TRBJ2-5; D remains ambiguous. CDR1 LNHDA and CDR2 SQIVND come from the germline V gene (reference sequence). Trimming pared 3 bases from V and 5 bases from J, leaving 10 bases between. This CDR3 comprises 13 residues. CDR3 coding DNA: TGTGCCAGTAGTATGATTCAAGGGGAGACCCAGTACTTC. Its translation is CASSMIQGETQYF.

This chain uses TRBV6-5 with TRBJ2-2, with no clear D. The CDR3 covers 12 residues. CDR1 is MNHEY and CDR2 is SVGAGI in the germline V gene. CDR3 amino acids: CVVTANTGELFF. CDR3 coding DNA: TGTGTCGTAACTGCGAACACCGGGGAGCTGTTTTTT.

V gene TRBV6-1 combines with J gene TRBJ2-3; no definite D call. There are 15 residues in the CDR3. The ends were cut back, 7 bases at V and 3 bases at J, with 17 bases in the middle. Germline V gene sequence: CDR1 MNHNS, CDR2 SASEGT. The CDR3 region has the DNA TGTGCCAGCAATCCTCCGGGCCTCCGAACAGATACGCAGTATTTT. Encoded protein: CASNPPGLRTDTQYF.

This clone was detected only once. The chain couples TRBV15 to TRBJ1-1; 7 nucleotides match TRBD1. Germline V CDR1 and CDR2: LNHNV, YYDKDF (reference sequence). The ends lost 4 bases at V and 5 bases at J; junction bases unmatched: 10. This CDR3 has 15 amino acids. The CDR3 region is CATSKRTGGGTEAFF. The DNA for the CDR3 is TGTGCCACCAGCAAACGGACAGGAGGTGGGACTGAAGCTTTCTTT.

This rearrangement joins TRBV2 to TRBJ1-1, with D perhaps matching TRBD1 (6 bases). The germline V and J ends were trimmed by 6 bases and 8 bases, with 16 bases remaining between them. Germline V CDR1 and CDR2: SNHLY, FYNNEI. The CDR3 extends over 13 amino acids. The CDR3 reads CASRGFRGGEAFF. The CDR3 DNA is TGTGCCAGCAGGGGATTCAGGGGCGGAGAAGCTTTCTTT.

The chain carries TRBV7-9 and TRBJ1-2; no reliable D call. CDR1 is SEHNR and CDR2 is FQNEAQ in the germline V gene (reference sequence). The V end was cut by 7 bases, the J end by 3 bases, with 9 bases between. This CDR3 has 12 amino acids. The CDR3 DNA is TGTGCCAGCACCGGGCGTGACTATGGCTACACCTTC. This codes for CASTGRDYGYTF.

This CDR3 is CASSLSSGRYEQYF. CDR3 bases: TGTGCCAGCAGTTTATCTAGCGGGAGATACGAGCAGTACTTC. This chain uses TRBV28 with TRBJ2-7, with TRBD2 matching 10 bases. Germline trimming cut 1 base from V and 4 bases from J; bases unmatched to any gene: 1. Germline V lookup: CDR1 MDHEN, CDR2 SYDVKM. This CDR3 has 14 residues.

The chain couples TRBV4-1 to TRBJ2-7; possible D gene TRBD2, 7 bases. Germline V gene data show CDR1 as MGHRA and CDR2 as YSYEKL. V was clipped by 1 base and J by 3 bases, with 28 bases between them. The length of the CDR3 is 20 residues. For the CDR3, the DNA is TGCGCCAGCAGCCAAGGGGCGATCACCGGGGGGCTAGGAACTGACTACGAGCAGTACTTC. It yields the protein CASSQGAITGGLGTDYEQYF.

The chain has TRBV4-1 and TRBJ1-1; D is possibly TRBD1 (5 bases). There are 15 residues in the CDR3. V shed 1 base and J shed 1 base, with 10 bases lying between them. Germline V lookup: CDR1 MGHRA, CDR2 YSYEKL. CDR3 bases: TGCGCCAGCAGCCAAGGGGTAAGGGGGAACACTGAAGCTTTCTTT. Protein product: CASSQGVRGNTEAFF.

The chain combines TRBV28 with TRBJ1-1; the D gene is possibly TRBD1 (5 bases). The CDR3 length is 15 residues. The ends were cut back, 2 bases at V and 1 base at J, with 11 bases in the middle. CDR1 MDHEN and CDR2 SYDVKM come from the germline V gene. The chain's CDR3 is CASSLSGQGNTEAFF. The CDR3 region has the DNA TGTGCCAGCAGTTTAAGTGGGCAGGGGAACACTGAAGCTTTCTTT.

This chain uses TRBV19 with TRBJ1-2; 7 nucleotides agree with TRBD1. Germline loops: CDR1 LNHDA, CDR2 SQIVND (reference sequence). This CDR3 spans 17 amino acids. J was trimmed by 0 bases and V by 3 bases; bases with no gene match: 10. Written as DNA, the CDR3 is TGTGCCAGTAGTATGCGAAGAGGGGACAGACCTAACTATGGCTACACCTTC. Translating gives CASSMRRGDRPNYGYTF.

This chain joins TRBV11-2 and TRBJ2-3, with 9 bases matching TRBD1. With 1 base clipped from V and 3 bases from J, the junction kept 5 bases outside the gene matches. CDR1 is SGHAT, CDR2 FQNNGV, per germline. The CDR3 runs 16 residues. CDR3 sequence: CASSLVGTGLTDTQYF. The CDR3 coding sequence is TGTGCCAGCAGCTTAGTGGGGACAGGGTTGACAGATACGCAGTATTTT.

The J gene is TRBJ1-6, the V gene TRBV5-1; D gene unclear. The CDR3 loop spans 15 amino acids. Germline V CDR1 and CDR2: SGHRS, YFSETQ. V was cut by 0 bases and J by 10 bases, with 14 bases left in between. Written as DNA, the CDR3 is TGCGCCAGCAGCTTGGAGACTCGGGCTGGATCACCCCTCCACTTT. Translating it yields CASSLETRAGSPLHF.

The chain couples TRBV28 to TRBJ2-1; TRBD1 might be the D (5 bases). There are 15 residues in the CDR3. V lost 5 bases to trimming and J lost 3 bases, with 14 bases between them. The germline V gene encodes CDR1 MDHEN and CDR2 SYDVKM. The CDR3 region has the DNA TGTGCCAGCAGTCCCCAGGGCGCCGGCTACAATGAGCAGTTCTTC. This codes for CASSPQGAGYNEQFF.

The chain employs TRBV7-2 and TRBJ2-1, with D unresolved. The CDR3 covers 13 residues. Germline V gene data show CDR1 as SGHTA and CDR2 as FQGNSA. Trimming pared 0 bases from V and 4 bases from J, leaving 4 bases between. CDR3 in amino acids: CASSLARYNEQFF. CDR3 DNA sequence: TGTGCCAGCAGCTTAGCCAGGTACAATGAGCAGTTCTTC.